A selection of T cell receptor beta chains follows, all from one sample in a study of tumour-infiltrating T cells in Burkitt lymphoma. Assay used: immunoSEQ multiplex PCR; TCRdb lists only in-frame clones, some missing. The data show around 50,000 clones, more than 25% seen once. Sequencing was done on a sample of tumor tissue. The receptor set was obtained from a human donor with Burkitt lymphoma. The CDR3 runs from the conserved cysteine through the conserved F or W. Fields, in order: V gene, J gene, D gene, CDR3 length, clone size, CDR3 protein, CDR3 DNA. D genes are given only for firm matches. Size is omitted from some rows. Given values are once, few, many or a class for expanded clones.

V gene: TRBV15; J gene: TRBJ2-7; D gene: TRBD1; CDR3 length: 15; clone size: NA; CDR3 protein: CATSRARQGPYEQYF; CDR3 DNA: TGTGCCACCAGCAGAGCAAGACAGGGCCCCTACGAGCAGTACTTC
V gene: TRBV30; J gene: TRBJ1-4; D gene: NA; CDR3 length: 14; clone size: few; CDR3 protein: CAWSVGGDNEKLFF; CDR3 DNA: TGTGCCTGGAGTGTAGGTGGGGATAATGAAAAACTGTTTTTT
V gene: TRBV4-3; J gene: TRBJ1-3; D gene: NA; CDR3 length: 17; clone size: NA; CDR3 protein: CASSQDGAGRSGNTIYF; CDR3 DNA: TGCGCCAGCAGCCAAGATGGGGCAGGCCGCTCTGGAAACACCATATATTTT
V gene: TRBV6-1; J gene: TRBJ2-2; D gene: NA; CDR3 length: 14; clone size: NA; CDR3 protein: CASRSYSSTGELFF; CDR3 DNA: TGTGCCAGCAGGTCATACAGTTCCACCGGGGAGCTGTTTTTT
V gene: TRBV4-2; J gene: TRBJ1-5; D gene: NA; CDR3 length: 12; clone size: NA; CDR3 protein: CASSQDQGHQHF; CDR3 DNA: TGTGCCAGCAGCCAAGATCAGGGACACCAGCATTTT
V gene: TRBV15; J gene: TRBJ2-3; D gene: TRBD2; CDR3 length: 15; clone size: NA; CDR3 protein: CATSRRTSASDTQYF; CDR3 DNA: TGTGCCACCAGCAGAAGGACTAGCGCGTCAGATACGCAGTATTTT
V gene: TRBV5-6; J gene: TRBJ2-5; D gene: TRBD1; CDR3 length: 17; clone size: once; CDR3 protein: CASSLGRRGPWGETQYF; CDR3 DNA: TGTGCCAGCAGCTTAGGACGCAGGGGGCCCTGGGGAGAGACCCAGTACTTC
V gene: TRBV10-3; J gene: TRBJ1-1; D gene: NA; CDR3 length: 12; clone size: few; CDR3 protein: CAIRGTNTEAFF; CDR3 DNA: TGTGCCATCAGGGGAACGAACACTGAAGCTTTCTTT
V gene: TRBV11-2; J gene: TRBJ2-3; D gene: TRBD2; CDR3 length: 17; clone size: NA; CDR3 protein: CASSLPAAGDPTDTQYF; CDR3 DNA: TGTGCCAGCAGCCTTCCGGCAGCGGGAGACCCGACAGATACGCAGTATTTT
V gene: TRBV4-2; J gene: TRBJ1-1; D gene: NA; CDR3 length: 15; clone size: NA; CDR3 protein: CASSQGFGRNTEAFF; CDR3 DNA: TGTGCCAGCAGCCAAGGGTTCGGCAGGAACACTGAAGCTTTCTTT
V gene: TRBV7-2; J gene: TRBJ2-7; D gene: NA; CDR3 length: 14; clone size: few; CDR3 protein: CASADRQPAYEQYF; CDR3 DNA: TGTGCCAGCGCAGACCGACAGCCTGCCTACGAGCAGTACTTC
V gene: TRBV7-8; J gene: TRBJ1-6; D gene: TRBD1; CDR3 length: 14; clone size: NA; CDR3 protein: CASSWGQGRSPLHF; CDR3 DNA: TGTGCCAGCAGCTGGGGACAGGGCCGATCACCCCTCCACTTT
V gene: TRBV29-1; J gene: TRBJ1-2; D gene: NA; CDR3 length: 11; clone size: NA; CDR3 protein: CSAHHNYGYTF; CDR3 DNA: TGCAGCGCCCACCATAACTATGGCTACACCTTC
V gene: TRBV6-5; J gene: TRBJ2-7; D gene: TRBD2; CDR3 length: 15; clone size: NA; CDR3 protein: CASSARLAGGHEQYF; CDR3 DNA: TGTGCCAGCAGTGCAAGACTAGCGGGGGGCCACGAGCAGTACTTC
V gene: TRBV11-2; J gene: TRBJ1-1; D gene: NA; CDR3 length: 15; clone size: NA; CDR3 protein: CASSPLGLTNTEAFF; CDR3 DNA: TGTGCCAGCAGCCCCCTGGGGCTAACGAACACTGAAGCTTTCTTT
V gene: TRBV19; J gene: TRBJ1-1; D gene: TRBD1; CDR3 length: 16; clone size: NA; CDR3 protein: CASSPGQRNMNTEAFF; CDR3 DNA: TGTGCCAGTAGCCCGGGACAGAGGAATATGAACACTGAAGCTTTCTTT
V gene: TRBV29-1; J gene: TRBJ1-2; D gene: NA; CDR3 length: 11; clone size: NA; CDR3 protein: CSVGKGVSYTF; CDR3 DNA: TGCAGCGTTGGGAAGGGCGTTAGCTACACCTTC
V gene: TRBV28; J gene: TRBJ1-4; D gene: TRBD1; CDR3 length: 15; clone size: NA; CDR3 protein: CASSEGGQGLKKLFF; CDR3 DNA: TGTGCCAGCAGCGAAGGGGGACAGGGGCTGAAAAAACTGTTTTTT
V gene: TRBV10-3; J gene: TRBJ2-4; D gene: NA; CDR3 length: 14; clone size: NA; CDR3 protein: CAISESEAQNIQYF; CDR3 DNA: TGTGCCATCAGTGAGTCGGAGGCCCAAAACATTCAGTACTTC
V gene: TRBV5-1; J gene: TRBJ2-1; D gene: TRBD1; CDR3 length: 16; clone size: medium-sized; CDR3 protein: CASSLVGQGGDNEQFF; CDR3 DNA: TGCGCCAGCAGCTTGGTAGGACAGGGGGGGGACAATGAGCAGTTCTTC
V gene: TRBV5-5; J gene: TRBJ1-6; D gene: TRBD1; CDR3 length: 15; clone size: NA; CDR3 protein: CASSLRQGKRSPLHF; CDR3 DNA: TGTGCCAGCAGCTTGAGACAGGGCAAAAGATCACCCCTCCACTTT
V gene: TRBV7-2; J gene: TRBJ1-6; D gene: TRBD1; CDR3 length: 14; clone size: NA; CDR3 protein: CASSLESGGSPLHF; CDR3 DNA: TGTGCCAGCAGCTTAGAGTCAGGGGGCTCACCCCTCCACTTT
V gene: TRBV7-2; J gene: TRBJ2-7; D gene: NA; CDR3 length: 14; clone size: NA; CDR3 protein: CASSDSYSSYEQYF; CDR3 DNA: TGTGCCAGCAGCGACAGCTACAGCTCCTACGAGCAGTACTTC